This is a list of T cell receptor beta chains from one sample in a study of blood T cell repertoires in COVID-19. Generated by immunoSEQ multiplex PCR, the TCRdb table keeps only in-frame clones and is missing some. The sample has about 200,000 clones; approximately 85% are singletons. Sequencing used peripheral blood. These TCRs come from a woman aged 65 to 85 with COVID-19, enrolled during active disease. Both conserved end residues are part of each CDR3. D genes are given only for firm matches. A row's size may be missing; if present it is once, few, many or a size class.

TRBV10-3	TRBJ1-2	-	TRBD1	TGTGCCATCACCCTGGACAGGTTCTATGGCTACACCTTC	CAITLDRFYGYTF
TRBV27	TRBJ1-3	-	-	TGTGCCAGCACGGACACCGGCCGAAACACCATATATTTT	CASTDTGRNTIYF
TRBV10-2	TRBJ1-2	-	-	TGCGCCAGCGCTAGGGACTTGACCTATGGCTACACCTTC	CASARDLTYGYTF
TRBV4-1	TRBJ2-3	-	-	TGCGCCAGCAGCCAAGGGGCACAGGGCGCTAGCACAGATACGCAGTATTTT	CASSQGAQGASTDTQYF
TRBV7-9	TRBJ1-1	few	-	TGTGCCAGCAGCTTATCCGCAGGAAGAGCTTTCTTT	CASSLSAGRAFF
TRBV7-3	TRBJ2-2	-	-	TGTGCCAGCAGCTTAAGTCGTTCGAACACCGGGGAGCTGTTTTTT	CASSLSRSNTGELFF
TRBV7-2	TRBJ2-5	-	TRBD1	TGTGCCAGCACCTATATGGGACAGGGACAAGAGACCCAGTACTTC	CASTYMGQGQETQYF
TRBV13	TRBJ1-2	-	-	TGTGCCAGCAGCTTAGACAGGGAAAGTGGCTACACCTTC	CASSLDRESGYTF
TRBV3-1/TRBV3-2	TRBJ1-1	-	TRBD1	TGTGCCAGCAGCCAGGGACAGGGAGGGGCTATTGAAGCTTTCTTT	CASSQGQGGAIEAFF
TRBV15	TRBJ1-4	-	-	TGTGCCACCAGGGGATCAGGGAATGAAAAACTGTTTTTT	CATRGSGNEKLFF
TRBV19	TRBJ2-7	few	-	TGTGCCAGTAGTAGGGCAAGGGGCGCCTACGAGCAGTACTTC	CASSRARGAYEQYF
TRBV7-2	TRBJ2-5	-	-	TGTGCCAGCAGCTTGTCTAGAGGGCCGAAGGAGACCCAGTACTTC	CASSLSRGPKETQYF
TRBV5-1	TRBJ1-2	-	TRBD1	TGCGCCAGCAGCTTGGATGGAGACAGGGGGCCGGGTGGTGGCTACACCTTC	CASSLDGDRGPGGGYTF
TRBV7-3	TRBJ1-2	-	TRBD1	TGTGCCAGCAGCTTAAGTGAGCGGACAGGGTTGAACTATGGCTACACCTTC	CASSLSERTGLNYGYTF
TRBV7-2	TRBJ2-5	once	TRBD1	TGTGCCAGCAGCTTTACGACAGGGGGCAGAGAGACCCAGTACTTC	CASSFTTGGRETQYF
TRBV6-2/TRBV6-3	TRBJ2-5	-	-	TGTGCCAGCAGTTACAACCTCAGGGAAGGGGGTTTACAAGAGACCCAGTACTTC	CASSYNLREGGLQETQYF
TRBV9	TRBJ2-3	-	TRBD2	TGTGCCAGCAGCGAGGGACTAGCGGGGGCACCGCCGGATACGCAGTATTTT	CASSEGLAGAPPDTQYF
TRBV19	TRBJ1-1	-	-	TGTGCCAGTAGTATTCAGGGTAGGGTCACTGAAGCTTTCTTT	CASSIQGRVTEAFF
TRBV11-3	TRBJ2-2	-	TRBD2	TGTGCCAGCAGCTCCCCCGGGCTATACGGCGGGGGCACCGGGGAGCTGTTTTTT	CASSSPGLYGGGTGELFF
TRBV7-9	TRBJ2-2	-	TRBD2	TGTGCCAGCAGCCCCCGTGGACTAGCGGGATATCTGGGGGAGCTGTTTTTT	CASSPRGLAGYLGELFF
TRBV7-7	TRBJ2-5	-	-	TGTGCTAGCAGCTTAGTAGGGCGCGGCGGGGAGACCCAGTACTTC	CASSLVGRGGETQYF
TRBV11-3	TRBJ2-5	-	TRBD2	TGTGCCAGCAGCTTAAACAGGGCTAGCGGGAAAGAGACCCAGTACTTC	CASSLNRASGKETQYF
TRBV3-1/TRBV3-2	TRBJ1-2	-	TRBD1	TGTGCCAGCAGCCAACCTGACCCGGACAGGGAGGGTTATGGCTACACCTTC	CASSQPDPDREGYGYTF
TRBV7-3	TRBJ2-3	-	TRBD2	TGTGCCAGCAGCTCAGCGGGGGGGCGATGGGATACGCAGTATTTT	CASSSAGGRWDTQYF